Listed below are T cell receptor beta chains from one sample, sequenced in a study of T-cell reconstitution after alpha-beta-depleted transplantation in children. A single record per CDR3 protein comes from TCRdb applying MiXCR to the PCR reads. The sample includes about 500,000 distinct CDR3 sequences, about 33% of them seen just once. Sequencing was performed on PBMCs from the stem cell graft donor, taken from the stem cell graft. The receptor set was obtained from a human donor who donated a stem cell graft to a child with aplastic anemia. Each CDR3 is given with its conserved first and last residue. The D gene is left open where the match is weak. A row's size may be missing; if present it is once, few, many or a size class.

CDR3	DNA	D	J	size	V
CASSYSTGANGYTF	TGTGCCAGCAGTTACTCGACGGGGGCGAATGGCTACACCTTC	-	TRBJ1-2	few	TRBV6-5
CASRLSTTGGTYEQYF	TGTGCCAGCAGACTTTCCACGACCGGGGGCACCTACGAGCAGTACTTC	-	TRBJ2-7	-	TRBV13
CASSLAGESQPQHF	TGTGCCAGCAGCTTGGCCGGGGAAAGTCAGCCCCAGCATTTT	-	TRBJ1-5	-	TRBV5-4
CASSPTVWETQYF	TGTGCCAGCAGTCCCACCGTGTGGGAGACCCAGTACTTC	-	TRBJ2-5	few	TRBV27
CASSLSGFGNQPQHF	TGTGCCAGCAGCTTGTCGGGATTTGGGAATCAGCCCCAGCATTTT	-	TRBJ1-5	many	TRBV5-5
CASSQEARGGADTQYF	TGTGCCAGCAGCCAAGAGGCGAGGGGAGGGGCAGATACGCAGTATTTT	TRBD2	TRBJ2-3	-	TRBV4-2
CASSQGGSSFNEQFF	TGCGCCAGCAGCCAAGGGGGTAGCAGTTTTAATGAGCAGTTCTTC	-	TRBJ2-1	few	TRBV4-3
CASSTASGIRTQYF	TGTGCCAGCTCGACGGCCAGCGGGATTCGTACGCAGTATTTT	TRBD2	TRBJ2-3	-	TRBV12-3/TRBV12-4
CAWTRTPQFSLFGYTF	TGTGCCTGGACCCGTACCCCCCAATTTTCTCTATTTGGCTACACCTTC	-	TRBJ1-2	-	TRBV30
CSARAQGNANSPLHF	TGCAGTGCTAGAGCACAGGGGAACGCTAATTCACCCCTCCACTTT	TRBD1	TRBJ1-6	-	TRBV20-1
CSADPADSYEQYF	TGCAGTGCTGACCCAGCGGACTCCTACGAGCAGTACTTC	-	TRBJ2-7	-	TRBV20-1
CSVEGGSTETQYF	TGCAGCGTTGAAGGGGGCTCCACGGAGACCCAGTACTTC	-	TRBJ2-5	few	TRBV29-1
CASSQGFNRDDSPLHF	TGCGCCAGCAGCCAAGGCTTTAATAGAGACGATTCACCCCTCCACTTT	-	TRBJ1-6	few	TRBV4-3
CASSNLAGTSGSNDQFF	TGTGCCAGCAGCAACCTCGCCGGGACTAGCGGATCCAATGACCAGTTCTTC	-	TRBJ2-1	once	TRBV21-1
CSARGLAGFSGELFF	TGCAGTGCTAGGGGACTAGCGGGATTTAGCGGGGAGCTGTTTTTT	TRBD2	TRBJ2-2	-	TRBV20-1
CASFLGPPTYNEQFF	TGTGCTAGCTTTCTAGGTCCACCTACCTACAATGAGCAGTTCTTC	-	TRBJ2-1	-	TRBV12-5
CASSLSGGSYGYTF	TGTGCCAGCAGTTTGAGCGGGGGAAGCTATGGCTACACCTTC	-	TRBJ1-2	-	TRBV12-3/TRBV12-4
CASSVGQSEGYTF	TGTGCCAGCAGCGTGGGACAGTCGGAAGGCTACACCTTC	TRBD1	TRBJ1-2	-	TRBV7-9
CSARGSRPMNTEAFF	TGCAGTGCTAGAGGTAGTCGACCCATGAACACTGAAGCTTTCTTT	-	TRBJ1-1	few	TRBV20-1
CATSTAPGHSYNEQFF	TGTGCCACCAGCACAGCCCCGGGACACTCCTACAATGAGCAGTTCTTC	-	TRBJ2-1	few	TRBV15
CSARVPPAMNTGELFF	TGCAGTGCTAGAGTTCCCCCAGCGATGAACACCGGGGAGCTGTTTTTT	-	TRBJ2-2	few	TRBV20-1
CATSTNLGLGGNEQFF	TGTGCCACCAGCACAAACCTAGGTCTTGGAGGGAATGAGCAGTTCTTC	-	TRBJ2-1	-	TRBV15
CASSLGGRPGGNTIYF	TGTGCCAGCAGCTTAGGAGGCAGGCCGGGCGGAAACACCATATATTTT	-	TRBJ1-3	-	TRBV7-2
CASSLEGFSGGPEAFF	TGTGCCAGCAGCTTGGAGGGGTTTTCAGGGGGCCCTGAAGCTTTCTTT	TRBD1	TRBJ1-1	-	TRBV5-5
CASSMLAGAFYEQYF	TGTGCCAGCAGCATGCTAGCGGGAGCGTTCTACGAGCAGTACTTC	TRBD2	TRBJ2-7	-	TRBV7-8
CASSGGGIGNTIYF	TGTGCCAGCAGCGGGGGAGGGATTGGAAACACCATATATTTT	-	TRBJ1-3	-	TRBV7-2
CASSPTRTGIADTQYF	TGTGCCAGCAGCCCTACCAGGACAGGGATCGCAGATACGCAGTATTTT	TRBD1	TRBJ2-3	few	TRBV6-2/TRBV6-3
CASSLSGGTNTEAFF	TGCGCCAGCAGCTTGAGCGGGGGCACGAACACTGAAGCTTTCTTT	-	TRBJ1-1	-	TRBV5-1